This TCR beta chain was sequenced in a study of type 1 and type 2 diabetes patients. About the study: Participants included type 1 and type 2 diabetes patients plus nondiabetic controls.

Per germline, CDR1 LNHDA and CDR2 SQIVND (reference sequence). Trimming stripped 9 bases from V and 4 bases from J, with 24 bases between. The CDR3 consists of 16 residues. Amplification started from genomic DNA. The TCR beta CDR3 region was amplified using 30 forward and 13 reverse primers. One entry per CDR3 protein, called by TCRdb with MiXCR from the multiplex PCR reads. The repertoire holds some 250,000 distinct CDR3 sequences, with approximately 50% as singletons. To note about this clonotype: Its antigen remains unidentified.

Other autoimmune diseases and infections within the past four weeks excluded donors. Study outcomes and limitations: In type 2 diabetes, highly-expanded CD4+ clones took a median 3.9% of reads.

This sequence was found in a man between 18 and 35 years old with type 2 diabetes. The chain combines TRBV19 with TRBJ1-1; D is perhaps TRBD1 (5 bases). Source material: peripheral blood mononuclear cells (PBMCs). The CDR3: CASSLYLGGFGTEAFF. As DNA, the CDR3 is TGTGCCAGCAGCTTGTATCTTGGGGGATTTGGCACTGAAGCTTTCTTT.